Presented here are 28 T cell receptor beta chains from one specimen sequenced in a study of regulatory T cells in long-lasting Graves disease. Time point noted: newly diagnosed GD, antithyroid drugs for less than 3 months. With RNA extracted from PBMCs as input, the TCR library was made. HTBI primers from iRepertoire and Arm-PCR of CDR3 regions yielded the TCR beta libraries. TCRdb used MiXCR to reprocess the multiplex PCR reads, holding one entry per CDR3 protein. Altogether about 540,000 distinct CDR3 sequences are present, less than 15% being singletons, with the ten largest covering roughly 10%. The sample was also reused in another study, on T cells in Graves' hyperthyroidism and ophthalmopathy.

Here the sequenced sample was peripheral blood mononuclear cells (PBMCs), taken at new diagnosis, from a patient treated with antithyroid drugs. The receptors were sampled from a man aged 25 to 40 with Graves disease.

J is TRBJ1-5 and V is TRBV7-2; D is unresolved. The CDR3 runs to 15 residues. The germline gives CDR1 SGHTA, CDR2 FQGNSA. V was clipped by 3 bases and J by 7 bases, with 16 bases between them. For the CDR3, the DNA is TGTGCCAGCAGCTTTCGTGCAGAGGGAGGGCAGCCCCAGCATTTT. This encodes CASSFRAEGGQPQHF.

The chain carries TRBV13 and TRBJ2-2; 11 nucleotides match TRBD2. The germline CDR1 and CDR2 sequences are PRHDT and FYEKMQ (reference sequence). The CDR3 sequence is 17 residues long. Trimming took 6 bases from V and 4 from J; bases not matched to a gene: 10. The CDR3 sequence: CASRGPGLAVLTGELFF. CDR3 coding DNA: TGTGCCAGCAGGGGGCCGGGACTAGCGGTTCTCACCGGGGAGCTGTTTTTT.

Concerning this clonotype itself: A much larger clonotype is one base distant, so this may be a read error. The chain links TRBV5-1 to TRBJ2-1, with D tentatively TRBD1 (6 bases). CDR3 length: 15 residues. CDR1 is SGHRS and CDR2 is YFSETQ in the germline V gene. Between the trimmed V and J ends, which lost 2 bases and 10 bases, there was a span of 19 bases. The CDR3 here is CASSFEGDPTYEQFF. The CDR3 bases are TGCGCCAGCAGCTTTGAGGGGGATCCCACCTACGAGCAGTTCTTC.

This clonotype was recorded many times. V and J are TRBV5-1 and TRBJ1-2; a possible D gene is TRBD1 (5 bases). Trimming stripped 1 base from V and 3 bases from J, with 7 bases between. The CDR3 is made up of 13 amino acids. Germline V gene lookup returns CDR1 SGHRS and CDR2 YFSETQ. CDR3 in amino acids: CASSLLGHYGYTF. CDR3 nucleotides: TGCGCCAGCAGCTTGTTGGGGCACTATGGCTACACCTTC. Complete variable domain (other parts from reference TRBV5-1 and TRBJ1-2): KAGVTQTPRYLIKTRGQQVTLSCSPISGHRSVSWYQQTPGQGLQFLFEYFSETQRNKGNFPGRFSGRQFSNSRSEMNVSTLELGDSALYLCASSLLGHYGYTFGSGTRLTVV.

Many counts were recorded for this clonotype. V is TRBV29-1 and J is TRBJ1-1; the D gene is possibly TRBD1 (6 bases). The germline CDR1 and CDR2 sequences are SQVTM and ANQGSEA. The CDR3 contains 16 residues. V dropped 4 bases and J dropped 1 base, with 19 bases sitting between them. This CDR3 reads CSVGGIQGRRNTEAFF. The DNA for the CDR3 is TGCAGCGTTGGAGGAATTCAGGGGAGAAGGAACACTGAAGCTTTCTTT.

The chain carries TRBV2 and TRBJ2-7, with TRBD1 matching 10 bases. Germline V CDR1 and CDR2: SNHLY, FYNNEI. This CDR3 comprises 13 residues. Unmatched junction bases numbered 4, after V lost 6 bases and J lost 5 bases. This CDR3 reads CASRAGTGDEQYF. The CDR3 region has the DNA TGTGCCAGCAGAGCCGGGACAGGGGACGAGCAGTACTTC.

At least ten counts were recorded for this clonotype. The V call is TRBV20-1, the J call TRBJ2-7; D uncertain. Germline CDR1 reads DFQATT; CDR2 reads SNEGSKA (reference sequence). The length of the CDR3 is 13 residues. Trimming stripped 3 bases from V and 2 bases from J, with 11 bases between. CDR3 in amino acids: CSARKGGTYEQYF. The CDR3 DNA reads as TGCAGTGCTAGGAAAGGCGGAACCTACGAGCAGTACTTC.

The V call is TRBV4-2, the J call TRBJ2-5; 11 bases match TRBD2. Germline V gives CDR1 LGHNA, CDR2 YNFKEQ. The CDR3 runs to 22 residues. V lost 0 bases and J lost 1; bases outside the gene matches: 19. The chain's CDR3 is CASSQDQFERLAGGRVQETQYF. CDR3 bases: TGTGCCAGCAGCCAAGATCAGTTCGAAAGGCTAGCGGGAGGACGGGTCCAAGAGACCCAGTACTTC.

This clonotype was seen many times. The chain links TRBV20-1 to TRBJ2-3; a weak D match, TRBD2 (7 bases). Trimming left V 4 bases short and J 5 bases short, with 13 bases between. The V gene's germline CDR1 is DFQATT and CDR2 SNEGSKA (reference sequence). There are 13 residues in the CDR3. CDR3 DNA: TGCAGTGCTAAGGGGGGGGGTTTAGATACGCAGTATTTT. Protein: CSAKGGGLDTQYF.

This clonotype has at least ten counts. This chain uses TRBV27 with TRBJ2-5; D perhaps matches TRBD2 (5 bases). Trimming took 7 bases from V and 6 from J, leaving 18 bases between them. This CDR3 has 14 amino acids. From germline, CDR1 is MNHEY and CDR2 SMNVEV (reference sequence). CDR3 loop: CASTPSRGHKTQYF. The CDR3 DNA reads TGTGCCAGCACCCCTAGCCGGGGTCATAAGACCCAGTACTTC.

This clonotype came up once. This chain uses TRBV5-1 with TRBJ1-2; 7 bases line up with TRBD1. Trimming took 4 bases from V and 0 from J; bases not matched to a gene: 15. Per the germline V gene, CDR1 is SGHRS and CDR2 is YFSETQ. The CDR3 runs to 18 residues. CDR3 loop: CASSPSRQGVQANYGYTF. The CDR3 DNA follows: TGCGCCAGCAGCCCTTCAAGACAGGGAGTCCAAGCTAACTATGGCTACACCTTC. The variable domain in full, with the rest retrieved from reference TRBV5-1 and TRBJ1-2, is KAGVTQTPRYLIKTRGQQVTLSCSPISGHRSVSWYQQTPGQGLQFLFEYFSETQRNKGNFPGRFSGRQFSNSRSEMNVSTLELGDSALYLCASSPSRQGVQANYGYTFGSGTRLTVV.

The rearrangement links TRBV25-1 to TRBJ1-4; 9 bases align to TRBD1. The CDR3 runs to 17 residues. Trimming took 2 bases from V and 2 from J; bases not matched to a gene: 6. In germline, CDR1 is MGHDK, CDR2 SYGVNS. The CDR3 here is CASSEGGTGWTNEKLFF. CDR3 coding DNA: TGTGCCAGCAGTGAAGGAGGGACAGGGTGGACTAATGAAAAACTGTTTTTT.

With regard to this clonotype: A read error may explain this, as a much larger clone is one base away. In nucleotides, the CDR3 is TGCAGTGCTAGATCCCTCTTACGGGATCGCACAGATGCGCAGTATTTT. Translation: CSARSLLRDRTDAQYF. The chain has TRBV20-1 and TRBJ2-3, with a tentative D call TRBD2 (5 bases). The CDR3 loop spans 16 amino acids. CDR1 DFQATT and CDR2 SNEGSKA come from the germline V gene (reference sequence).

In its sample, this clonotype was seen a few times. The chain is built from TRBV7-9 and TRBJ2-7, with 10 bases matching TRBD2. The CDR3 consists of 16 residues. Germline-derived CDR1 and CDR2 are SEHNR and FQNEAQ (reference sequence). V was clipped by 1 base and J by 4 bases; unmatched bases: 7. The CDR3 region is CASSLVPSGRIYEQYF. The CDR3 DNA sequence: TGTGCCAGCAGCTTAGTTCCTAGCGGGAGAATTTACGAGCAGTACTTC. The complete variable domain, with remaining parts taken from reference TRBV7-9 and TRBJ2-7, reads DTGVSQNPRHKITKRGQNVTFRCDPISEHNRLYWYRQTLGQGPEFLTYFQNEAQLEKSRLLSDRFSAERPKGSFSTLEIQRTEQGDSAMYLCASSLVPSGRIYEQYFGPGTRLTVT.

This rearrangement joins TRBV9 to TRBJ1-2, with D unresolved. V was clipped by 0 bases and J by 0 bases, with 9 bases between them. Germline V gives CDR1 SGDLS, CDR2 YYNGEE. The CDR3 is 15 amino acids. The chain's CDR3 is CASSVVPEANYGYTF. CDR3 DNA sequence: TGTGCCAGCAGCGTAGTACCGGAAGCTAACTATGGCTACACCTTC.

A note on this clonotype: Given a much more abundant clone one base away, this may be a read error. The chain is built from TRBV10-3 and TRBJ2-7; 16 nucleotides align to TRBD2. This CDR3 contains 16 residues. CDR1 ENHRY and CDR2 SYGVKD come from the germline V gene. This CDR3 is CAFSPGLAGGPDEQYF. CDR3 sequence (DNA): TGTGCCTTCAGCCCGGGACTAGCGGGAGGGCCGGACGAGCAGTACTTC.

A few counts support this clonotype. The rearrangement uses TRBV2 and TRBJ2-7; no definite D call. Trimming took off 0 bases at V and 6 bases at J, with 6 bases between the two ends. This CDR3 comprises 12 residues. CDR1 and CDR2 (germline): SNHLY, FYNNEI. CDR3 nucleotide sequence: TGTGCCAGCAGTGAAGCGGGCGGCGAGCAGTACTTC. Translated: CASSEAGGEQYF.

This clonotype was recorded at least ten times. V usage is TRBV12-3 or TRBV12-4 and J usage is TRBJ2-5; 7 positions agree with TRBD2. CDR3 length: 15 residues. Trimming took 4 bases from V and 4 from J; bases not matched to a gene: 9. The CDR3 coding sequence is TGTGCCAGCAGTTCTCCCGGACGGGGGGTAGAGACCCAGTACTTC. Translated: CASSSPGRGVETQYF.

The chain links TRBV10-3 to TRBJ1-2; a weak D match, TRBD1 (6 bases). V was cut by 2 bases and J by 4 bases, with 14 bases left in between. The CDR3 runs to 15 residues. CDR1 ENHRY and CDR2 SYGVKD come from the germline V gene. This chain's CDR3 is CAISEGMGGLYGYTF. The DNA for the CDR3 is TGTGCCATCAGTGAGGGGATGGGGGGCCTCTATGGCTACACCTTC.

Remarks on this clonotype: This may come from a read error, since a much larger clone is one base off. V and J are TRBV15 and TRBJ1-2; D gene ambiguous. This CDR3 has 14 residues. V lost 1 base, J lost 4 bases, and 10 bases lay in between. CDR1 is LNHNV, CDR2 YYDKDF, per germline (reference sequence). The CDR3 nucleotides read TGTGCCACCAGCAGAGTTGGCAGGAGCTATGGCTACACCTTC. Protein product: CATSRVGRSYGYTF.

Ten or more counts support this clonotype. The rearrangement uses TRBV12-3 or TRBV12-4 and TRBJ2-1; D may be TRBD1 (6 bases). With 5 bases removed from V and 10 bases from J, the gap between germline ends came to 21 bases. CDR3 size: 15 residues. Here the CDR3 reads CASSPHQGKRGEQFF. CDR3 nucleotides: TGTGCCAGCAGTCCGCATCAGGGGAAACGGGGCGAGCAGTTCTTC.

This clonotype has more than one count but fewer than ten. V gene TRBV19 combines with J gene TRBJ2-1, with D possibly matching TRBD2 (6 bases). The CDR3 contains 14 residues. The V gene's germline CDR1 is LNHDA and CDR2 SQIVND (reference sequence). V lost 7 bases and J 8 bases, leaving 18 bases between the germline ends. CDR3 loop: CASTQTSVADEQFF. Here the CDR3 DNA reads TGTGCCAGTACCCAGACTAGTGTTGCTGATGAGCAGTTCTTC.

This clonotype was counted at least ten times. The chain employs TRBV20-1 and TRBJ2-5, with D possibly TRBD2 on 5 matching bases. Germline CDR1 is DFQATT and CDR2 is SNEGSKA (reference sequence). The CDR3 covers 14 residues. V lost 0 bases and J lost 2, with 10 bases in between. The chain's CDR3 is CSARDGSGQETQYF. In DNA form, the CDR3 reads TGCAGTGCTAGAGATGGAAGCGGACAAGAGACCCAGTACTTC.

The J gene is TRBJ2-7, the V gene TRBV14; D call uncertain. This CDR3 contains 14 residues. CDR1 and CDR2 from the germline V gene are SGHDN and FVKESK. V lost 0 bases, J lost 4 bases, and 10 bases lay in between. The CDR3 is CASSQELGWYEQYF. The CDR3 DNA is TGTGCCAGCAGCCAAGAACTGGGTTGGTACGAGCAGTACTTC.

This clonotype was seen at least ten times. V gene TRBV27 combines with J gene TRBJ1-5, with D possibly being TRBD1 (5 bases). The CDR3 has 15 amino acids. CDR1 and CDR2 (germline): MNHEY, SMNVEV (reference sequence). Between the trimmed V and J ends, which lost 3 bases and 4 bases, there was a span of 13 bases. The CDR3 DNA is TGTGCCAGCAGTTTGACCTCGGGGCGTAATCAGCCCCAGCATTTT. This sequence encodes CASSLTSGRNQPQHF.

This clonotype has more than one count but fewer than ten. The chain employs TRBV19 and TRBJ2-7; TRBD2 matches at 11 bases. This CDR3 comprises 16 residues. Germline trimming cut 3 bases from V and 2 bases from J; bases unmatched to any gene: 6. The germline CDR1 and CDR2 sequences are LNHDA and SQIVND (reference sequence). The CDR3 sequence is CASSMVAGGNPYEQYF. As DNA, the CDR3 is TGTGCCAGTAGTATGGTAGCGGGAGGGAACCCCTACGAGCAGTACTTC.

This clonotype was recorded many times. V gene TRBV11-1 combines with J gene TRBJ1-1; TRBD1 agrees at 7 bases. CDR1 SGHAT and CDR2 FQDESV come from the germline V gene (reference sequence). Germline trimming cut 2 bases from V and 2 bases from J; bases unmatched to any gene: 2. The CDR3 loop spans 14 amino acids. The CDR3 DNA reads TGTGCCAGCAGCTTATGGGACAGCAACACTGAAGCTTTCTTT. Encoded protein: CASSLWDSNTEAFF.

The V gene is TRBV10-1, the J gene TRBJ1-6; the match to TRBD1 covers 7 bases. The germline CDR1 and CDR2 sequences are WNHNN and SYGVQD (reference sequence). The CDR3 totals 14 residues. The trim removed 3 bases at V and 7 bases at J, leaving 3 bases unmatched. CDR3 sequence (DNA): TGCGCCAGCAGTGACGAGACAGGGAATTCACCCCTCCACTTT. It encodes CASSDETGNSPLHF.